This is a list of T cell receptor beta chains from one sample in a study of cytomegalovirus exposure and HLA in healthy donors. The protocol was immunoSEQ multiplex PCR, while the TCRdb copy is restricted to in-frame clones and leaves out a portion. This sample has some 90,000 clones, with about 80% found just once. The sample consisted of PBMCs. The receptors were gathered from a man aged 50-60 years in good health and CMV-seropositive. Each CDR3 is given with its conserved first and last residue.

V,J,CDR3
TRBV19,TRBJ2-1,CASSETGGNEQFF
TRBV5-1,TRBJ2-5,CASSRAGGPSGETQYF
TRBV5-1,TRBJ1-4,CASSLGTGGHTNEKLFF
TRBV14,TRBJ2-7,CASSQVGPSSYEQYF
TRBV7-8,TRBJ1-1,CASSNTRVNTEAFF
TRBV4-2,NA,CASSQVNRGGTYEQYF
TRBV4-1,TRBJ2-7,CASSSLAGGGYEQYF
TRBV5-1,TRBJ2-1,CASSSSSGNYNEQFF
TRBV30,TRBJ1-1,CAWSGGRPGTEAFF
TRBV19,TRBJ2-5,CASSISLQRGETQYF
TRBV10-3,TRBJ1-1,CASRDYMNTEAFF
TRBV9,TRBJ2-7,CASSVDSPSYEQYF
TRBV25-1,TRBJ2-6,CASSSPGLAGDGANVLTF
TRBV19,TRBJ1-2,CASTQLGTGENYGYTF
TRBV6-1,TRBJ2-1,CASRTGTSGSYEQFF
TRBV7-2,TRBJ2-4,CASSPSPKNIQYF
TRBV7-2,TRBJ2-1,CASSLILAEGREQFF
TRBV30,NA,CAWRDRTYEQYF
TRBV6-1,TRBJ1-1,CASSEGIYSVQGVLTEAFF
TRBV14,TRBJ2-5,CASSRAETQYF
TRBV4-1,TRBJ1-2,CASSQLTENYGYTF
TRBV7-3,TRBJ2-7,CASSRTGLDEQYF
TRBV5-4,TRBJ2-7,CASSSRTSGVYEQYF
TRBV30,TRBJ1-6,CAWSARQAYNSPLHF
TRBV19,TRBJ2-1,CASTPTGGGNEQFF
TRBV7-2,TRBJ1-2,CASSTGTGGGYGYTF
TRBV6-5,TRBJ2-7,CASSPIGTSGYEQYF
TRBV19,NA,CASSIVVRDRIYEQYF
TRBV28,TRBJ1-1,CASSLVRDHTEAFF
TRBV2,TRBJ1-6,CASSDIGGRNSPLHF
TRBV6-5,TRBJ2-1,CASSYSGGTDEQFF
TRBV2,TRBJ2-3,CASRTGISTDTQYF
TRBV5-1,TRBJ2-1,CASRPPPPADYNEQFF
TRBV7-8,NA,CASSSGTSGSRYEQYF
TRBV21-1,TRBJ2-2,CASTNWSPPGELFF
TRBV2,TRBJ2-7,CASRSSRDRGYEQYF
TRBV14,TRBJ2-7,CASSQGLASYEQYF
TRBV6-5,TRBJ2-2,CASSYERDTGELFF
TRBV6-5,TRBJ1-2,CASSHGEGNYGYTF
TRBV30,TRBJ2-1,CAWSLGLAGVNEQFF
TRBV19,TRBJ2-5,CASSTGTGRRTQYF
TRBV5-6,TRBJ2-5,CASSLRLAGIQETQYF
TRBV15,TRBJ1-1,CATSSSYRGLSTEAFF